Listed below are T cell receptor beta chains from one sample, sequenced in a study of shared clonotypes between healthy human individuals. Profiling relied on immunoSEQ multiplex PCR, and the TCRdb table lists in-frame clones only, not all of them. The repertoire includes roughly 1,600,000 clones, less than 99% of them detected once, and 0.3% to 0.45% sits in the top ten. Sample: naive CD4+ T cells sorted from blood. The receptors were gathered from a man aged 25 to 40 in good health. CDR3s include the opening cysteine and the closing phenylalanine or tryptophan. D genes are given only for firm matches. The size entry is marked missing in some rows and otherwise reads once, few, many or a size class.

>TRBV9|TRBJ2-7|.|.|13
CASSVTSRGEQYF
TGTGCCAGCAGCGTTACGTCCCGGGGCGAGCAGTACTTC
>TRBV11-3|TRBJ2-7|.|TRBD1|15
CASSLEWTGVHEQYF
TGTGCCAGCAGCTTAGAGTGGACAGGGGTCCACGAGCAGTACTTC
>TRBV6-4|TRBJ2-5|.|.|10
CASRVETQYF
TGTGCCAGCAGGGTGGAGACCCAGTACTTC
>TRBV4-3|TRBJ2-2|.|.|14
CASSPNHYTGELFF
TGCGCCAGCAGCCCGAATCACTACACCGGGGAGCTGTTTTTT
>TRBV23-1|TRBJ1-3|.|TRBD1|15
CASRPSRGIRNTIYF
TGCGCCAGCAGACCGTCCAGGGGGATAAGAAACACCATATATTTT
>TRBV2|TRBJ2-7|.|.|14
CASSPGVAFSEQYF
TGTGCCAGCAGCCCGGGAGTAGCCTTTAGCGAGCAGTACTTC
>TRBV6-5|TRBJ2-7|.|.|13
CASSSPSRPKQYF
TGTGCCAGCAGTTCCCCTAGTAGGCCTAAGCAGTACTTC
>TRBV5-1|TRBJ2-2|.|TRBD1|15
CASSWGQAGSGELFF
TGCGCCAGCAGCTGGGGACAGGCCGGGAGCGGGGAGCTGTTTTTT
>TRBV7-7|TRBJ2-7|.|.|17
CASSSRRPTRGFYEQYF
TGTGCCAGCAGCTCACGCCGCCCGACGAGGGGTTTTTACGAGCAGTACTTC
>TRBV20-1|TRBJ2-7|once|.|11
CSARTSYEQYF
TGCAGTGCTAGGACTAGCTACGAGCAGTACTTC
>TRBV2|TRBJ1-1|.|.|13
CASSGGMGTEAFF
TGTGCCAGCAGTGGGGGCATGGGGACTGAAGCTTTCTTT
>TRBV5-6|TRBJ2-7|.|.|16
CASTKVPGRLSYEQYF
TGTGCCAGCACCAAAGTACCGGGACGGCTCTCCTACGAGCAGTACTTC
>TRBV27|TRBJ2-7|.|TRBD2|21
CASSLAPPNLLSRTSGGEQYF
TGTGCCAGCAGTTTAGCTCCCCCGAACCTACTGAGTAGGACCTCCGGGGGGGAGCAGTACTTC
>TRBV27|TRBJ1-1|once|.|13
CASTSAGNTEAFF
TGTGCCAGCACCTCGGCAGGGAACACTGAAGCTTTCTTT
>TRBV9|TRBJ2-1|.|TRBD2|15
CASSDQTSGINEQFF
TGTGCCAGCAGCGATCAGACTAGCGGGATTAATGAGCAGTTCTTC
>TRBV29-1|TRBJ2-5|.|TRBD1|15
CSVRSAGQGLETQYF
TGCAGCGTTCGTTCTGCAGGACAGGGTTTAGAGACCCAGTACTTC
>TRBV19|TRBJ1-5|.|TRBD1|14
CASSGQGSNQPQHF
TGTGCCAGTAGCGGACAGGGGAGCAATCAGCCCCAGCATTTT
>TRBV6-1|TRBJ2-7|.|.|13
CASSESKGGRQYF
TGTGCCAGCAGTGAAAGTAAGGGGGGTCGGCAGTACTTC
>TRBV18|TRBJ1-2|.|TRBD1|15
CASSPRTGDGYGYTF
TGTGCCAGCTCACCAAGGACAGGGGATGGCTATGGCTACACCTTC
>TRBV5-1|TRBJ1-2|.|.|16
CASSLGDRITNYGYTF
TGCGCCAGCAGCTTGGGAGACAGGATTACTAACTATGGCTACACCTTC
>TRBV6-1|TRBJ2-7|.|.|14
CASSGSGSSYEQYF
TGTGCCAGCAGTGGCTCAGGGAGCTCCTACGAGCAGTACTTC
>TRBV7-2|TRBJ1-3|.|.|16
CASSLGRPSGGNTIYF
TGTGCCAGCAGCTTAGGCCGCCCGTCGGGAGGAAACACCATATATTTT
>TRBV18|TRBJ2-7|.|TRBD1|12
CASSRDRSEQYF
TGTGCCAGCTCACGGGACAGGAGCGAGCAGTACTTC
>TRBV7-9|TRBJ1-2|.|.|13
CASSERADYGYTF
TGTGCCAGCAGTGAAAGGGCCGACTATGGCTACACCTTC
>TRBV9|TRBJ2-3|few|.|14
CASSVDSHTDTQYF
TGTGCCAGCAGCGTAGATAGCCACACAGATACGCAGTATTTT
>TRBV28|TRBJ1-5|.|.|16
CASSLGGQGYSQPQHF
TGTGCCAGCAGTTTGGGAGGCCAGGGATACAGTCAGCCCCAGCATTTT
>TRBV5-1|TRBJ1-4|.|.|16
CASSRDPWSTNEKLFF
TGCGCCAGCAGCCGGGACCCCTGGTCAACTAATGAAAAACTGTTTTTT
>TRBV6-1|TRBJ2-1|once|TRBD2|14
CASSTSGTYNEQFF
TGTGCCAGCAGCACTAGCGGGACCTACAATGAGCAGTTCTTC
>TRBV6-1|TRBJ1-1|.|.|14
CASRVRAMNTEAFF
TGTGCCAGCAGAGTGAGGGCAATGAACACTGAAGCTTTCTTT
>TRBV14|TRBJ2-1|.|TRBD2|19
CASSQGGTSGLGSYNEQFF
TGTGCCAGCAGCCAAGGTGGGACTAGCGGGCTAGGCTCCTACAATGAGCAGTTCTTC
>TRBV28|TRBJ1-2|.|.|13
CASSLRGDYGYTF
TGTGCCAGCAGTTTAAGGGGGGACTATGGCTACACCTTC
>TRBV2|TRBJ2-1|.|.|15
CASSEGRSGYNEQFF
TGTGCCAGCAGTGAGGGTCGGAGCGGCTACAATGAGCAGTTCTTC
>TRBV5-8|TRBJ1-2|.|TRBD1|15
CASSLPGGATYGYTF
TGTGCCAGCAGCCTTCCAGGGGGAGCGACCTATGGCTACACCTTC
>TRBV27|TRBJ2-3|.|TRBD2|16
CASSWTRTSDTDTQYF
TGTGCCAGCAGTTGGACCCGGACTAGCGACACAGATACGCAGTATTTT
>TRBV18|TRBJ2-7|.|.|13
CASSPGTGYEQYF
TGTGCCAGCTCACCGGGGACGGGCTACGAGCAGTACTTC
>TRBV29-1|TRBJ1-1|.|.|13
CSVVVGSNTEAFF
TGCAGCGTTGTTGTAGGCTCGAACACTGAAGCTTTCTTT
>TRBV13|TRBJ1-3|.|.|16
CASSPPGTTSGNTIYF
TGTGCCAGCAGCCCGCCCGGGACGACCTCTGGAAACACCATATATTTT
>TRBV5-1|TRBJ2-3|.|.|16
CASSLVAGRDTDTQYF
TGCGCCAGCAGCTTGGTGGCGGGAAGGGACACAGATACGCAGTATTTT
>TRBV9|TRBJ2-3|.|.|16
CASSVSGRGHTDTQYF
TGTGCCAGCAGCGTTTCCGGCAGGGGTCATACAGATACGCAGTATTTT
>TRBV5-4|TRBJ2-5|.|TRBD2|15
CASSFGGGPQETQYF
TGTGCCAGCAGCTTCGGGGGAGGGCCCCAAGAGACCCAGTACTTC
>TRBV10-3|TRBJ2-7|.|.|13
CAISPAGSYEQYF
TGTGCCATCAGTCCCGCCGGGAGTTACGAGCAGTACTTC
>TRBV5-1|TRBJ2-7|.|.|13
CASSPTSSYEQYF
TGCGCCAGCAGCCCCACTAGCTCCTACGAGCAGTACTTC
>TRBV29-1|TRBJ2-3|.|.|12
CSVRHGGDTQYF
TGCAGCGTTAGACACGGGGGAGATACGCAGTATTTT
>TRBV29-1|TRBJ2-5|.|.|12
CSVYRGSETQYF
TGCAGCGTGTACCGGGGCTCGGAGACCCAGTACTTC
>TRBV15|TRBJ2-7|once|TRBD2|22
CATSSRRTSGRAGPQRMYEQYF
TGTGCCACCAGCAGCCGCCGGACTAGCGGGAGAGCGGGTCCTCAGCGGATGTACGAGCAGTACTTC
>TRBV4-3|TRBJ1-2|.|.|14
CASSQDLGAGGYTF
TGCGCCAGCAGCCAAGATTTAGGGGCAGGTGGCTACACCTTC
>TRBV29-1|TRBJ2-3|.|TRBD2|14
CSVEKASGLDTQYF
TGCAGCGTTGAAAAGGCTAGCGGGCTAGATACGCAGTATTTT
>TRBV9|TRBJ2-5|.|TRBD1|14
CASSMDRVQETQYF
TGTGCCAGCAGTATGGACAGGGTGCAGGAGACCCAGTACTTC
>TRBV4-3|TRBJ2-1|.|.|17
CASSQDVAALRGREQFF
TGCGCCAGCAGCCAAGATGTGGCGGCACTTAGGGGTCGTGAGCAGTTCTTC
>TRBV2|TRBJ1-3|.|.|13
CASSKDSGNTIYF
TGTGCCAGCAGCAAGGACTCTGGAAACACCATATATTTT
>TRBV7-8|TRBJ2-7|.|TRBD1|14
CASSLVDSTGGQYF
TGTGCCAGCAGCTTAGTAGATAGCACAGGGGGCCAGTACTTC
>TRBV18|TRBJ2-4|once|TRBD2|17
CASSHLAGVGTKNIQYF
TGTGCCAGCTCACACCTAGCGGGAGTGGGGACCAAAAACATTCAGTACTTC
>TRBV11-2|TRBJ2-3|.|TRBD2|12
CASSLGLAGAYF
TGTGCCAGCAGCTTAGGGCTAGCGGGAGCTTATTTT
>TRBV7-8|TRBJ2-1|.|TRBD2|18
CASSLTSGSSLRYNEQFF
TGTGCCAGCAGCTTGACTAGCGGGAGCTCTTTGCGCTACAATGAGCAGTTCTTC
>TRBV7-2|TRBJ2-5|.|TRBD2|15
CASSPRLAGGETQYF
TGTGCCAGCAGCCCCCGACTAGCGGGTGGGGAGACCCAGTACTTC
>TRBV5-1|TRBJ1-4|.|TRBD1|15
CASSLGDRGNEKLFF
TGCGCCAGCAGCTTGGGGGACAGGGGTAATGAAAAACTGTTTTTT